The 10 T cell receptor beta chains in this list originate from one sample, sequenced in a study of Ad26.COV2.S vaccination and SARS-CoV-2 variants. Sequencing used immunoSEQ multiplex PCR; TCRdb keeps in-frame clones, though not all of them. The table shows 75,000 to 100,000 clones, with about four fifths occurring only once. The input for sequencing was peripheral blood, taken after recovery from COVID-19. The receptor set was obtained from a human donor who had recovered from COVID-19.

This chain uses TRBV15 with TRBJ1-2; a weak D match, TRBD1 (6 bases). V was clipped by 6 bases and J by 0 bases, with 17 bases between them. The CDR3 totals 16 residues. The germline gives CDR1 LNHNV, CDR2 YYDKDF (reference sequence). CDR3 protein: CATRKGVGAANYGYTF. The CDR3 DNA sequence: TGTGCCACCAGAAAGGGGGTCGGAGCAGCTAACTATGGCTACACCTTC.

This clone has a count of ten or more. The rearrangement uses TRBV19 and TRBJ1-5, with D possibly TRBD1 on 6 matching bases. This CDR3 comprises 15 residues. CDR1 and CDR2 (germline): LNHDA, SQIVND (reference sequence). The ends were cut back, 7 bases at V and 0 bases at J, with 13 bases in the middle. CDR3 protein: CASTDRPYSNQPQHF. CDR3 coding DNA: TGTGCCAGTACGGACAGACCTTATAGCAATCAGCCCCAGCATTTT.

The CDR3 loop reads CATREGRYNEQFF. CDR3 in DNA: TGTGCCACCCGGGAGGGCCGATACAATGAGCAGTTCTTC. This sequence joins TRBV24-1 and TRBJ2-1; 8 bases are shared with TRBD2. J was trimmed by 4 bases and V by 9 bases; bases with no gene match: 4. Germline values: CDR1 KGHDR, CDR2 SFDVKD. The length of the CDR3 is 13 residues.

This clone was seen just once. CDR3 amino acids: CATSDWSLERYTF. CDR3 nucleotide sequence: TGTGCCACCAGTGATTGGAGCCTGGAGCGCTACACCTTC. The chain recombines TRBV24-1 with TRBJ1-2; D uncertain. Per germline, CDR1 KGHDR and CDR2 SFDVKD. The V gene lost 2 bases and the J gene lost 9 bases, with 12 bases spanning the gap. This CDR3 comprises 13 residues.

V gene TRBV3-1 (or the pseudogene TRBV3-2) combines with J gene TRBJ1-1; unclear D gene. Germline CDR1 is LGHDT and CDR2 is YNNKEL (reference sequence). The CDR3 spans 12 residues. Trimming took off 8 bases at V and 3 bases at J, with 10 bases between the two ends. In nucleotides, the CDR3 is TGTGCCAGCTCCCGTCGGGACACTGAAGCTTTCTTT. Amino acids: CASSRRDTEAFF.

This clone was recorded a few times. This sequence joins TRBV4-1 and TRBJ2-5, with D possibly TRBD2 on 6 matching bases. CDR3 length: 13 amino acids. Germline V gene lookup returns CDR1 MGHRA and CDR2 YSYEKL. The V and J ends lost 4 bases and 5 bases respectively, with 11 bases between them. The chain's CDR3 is CASSRGGVETQYF. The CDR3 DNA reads TGCGCCAGCAGCCGCGGCGGGGTGGAGACCCAGTACTTC.

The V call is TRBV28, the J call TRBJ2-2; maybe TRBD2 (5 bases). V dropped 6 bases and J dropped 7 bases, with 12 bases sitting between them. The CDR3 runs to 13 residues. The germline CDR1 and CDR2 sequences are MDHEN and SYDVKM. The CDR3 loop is CASSRKRYGELFF. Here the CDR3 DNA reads TGTGCCAGCAGCAGGAAGCGGTACGGGGAGCTGTTTTTT.

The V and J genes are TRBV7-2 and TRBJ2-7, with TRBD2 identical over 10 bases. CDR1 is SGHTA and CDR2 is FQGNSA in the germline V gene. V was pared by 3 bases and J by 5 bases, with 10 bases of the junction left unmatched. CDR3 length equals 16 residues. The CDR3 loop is CASSFDLAGGFDEQYF. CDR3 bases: TGTGCCAGCAGCTTCGACTTAGCGGGAGGATTCGACGAGCAGTACTTC. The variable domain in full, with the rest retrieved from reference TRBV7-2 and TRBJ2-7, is GAGVSQSPSNKVTEKGKDVELRCDPISGHTALYWYRQSLGQGLEFLIYFQGNSAPDKSGLPSDRFSAERTGGSVSTLTIQRTQQEDSAVYLCASSFDLAGGFDEQYFGPGTRLTVT.

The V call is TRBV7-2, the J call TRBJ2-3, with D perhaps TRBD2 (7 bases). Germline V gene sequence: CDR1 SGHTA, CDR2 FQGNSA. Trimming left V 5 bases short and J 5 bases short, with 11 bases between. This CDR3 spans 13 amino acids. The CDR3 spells CASSLRGGDTQYF. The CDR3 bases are TGTGCCAGCAGCCTAAGGGGGGGAGATACGCAGTATTTT.

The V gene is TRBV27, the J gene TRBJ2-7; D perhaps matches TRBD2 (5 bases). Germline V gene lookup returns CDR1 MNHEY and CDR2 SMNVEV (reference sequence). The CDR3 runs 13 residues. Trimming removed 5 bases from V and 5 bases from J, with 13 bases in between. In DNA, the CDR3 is TGTGCCAGCAGTGCCTCGGGGATTCACGAGCAGTACTTC. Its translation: CASSASGIHEQYF.